This entry lists 12 T cell receptor beta chains sequenced from one sample in a study of CD8+CD57+ T cells in acquired aplastic anemia. Whoever was chosen for sequencing had shown CD8+CD57+ cell expansion by flow cytometry. Profiles of TCR beta VDJ and CDR3 were generated from a genomic DNA template. TCRdb called the reads again in MiXCR, with one record for every CDR3 protein. Of 150,000 to 180,000 distinct CDR3 sequences in the sample, roughly half are singletons; the top ten hold 12%. The sequenced sample was sorted CD4+, CD8+, or CD8+CD57+ T cells (not recorded which) from PBMCs. The receptors originated from a human donor with aplastic anemia.

This clonotype was detected many times. V is TRBV20-1 and J is TRBJ2-3; no clear D. The germline V gene has CDR1 DFQATT and CDR2 SNEGSKA (reference sequence). Trimming removed 1 base at V and 2 bases at J, with 7 bases between. The CDR3 has 13 amino acids. The CDR3 protein is CSARVASTDTQYF. CDR3 sequence (DNA): TGCAGTGCTAGAGTGGCCTCCACAGATACGCAGTATTTT.

This clonotype occurred a few times. The chain recombines TRBV20-1 with TRBJ2-3; the D is unclear. The CDR3 is made up of 10 amino acids. CDR1 and CDR2 from the germline V gene are DFQATT and SNEGSKA (reference sequence). The ends were cut back, 6 bases at V and 5 bases at J, with 6 bases in the middle. CDR3 amino acids: CSAALDTQYF. The CDR3 DNA reads as TGCAGTGCCGCCCTAGATACGCAGTATTTT.

As regards this clonotype: Because it lacks the conserved phenylalanine or tryptophan at the end, this CDR3 is likely a read error. The chain links TRBV2 to TRBJ1-1; D might be TRBD1 (5 bases). Germline lookup yields CDR1 SNHLY and CDR2 FYNNEI. The CDR3 consists of 13 residues. Trimming removed 4 bases at V and 1 base at J, with 7 bases between. In DNA form, the CDR3 reads TGTGCCAGCAGTGGGGACTGGAACACTGAAGCTTTCTCT. Protein sequence: CASSGDWNTEAFS.

Here the CDR3 reads CSVWSALLTDTQYF. The CDR3 DNA reads TGCAGCGTTTGGTCAGCCCTTCTCACAGATACGCAGTATTTT. The chain couples TRBV29-1 to TRBJ2-3; no reliable D call. The CDR3 contains 14 residues. Per germline, CDR1 SQVTM and CDR2 ANQGSEA. The V end was cut by 5 bases, the J end by 2 bases, with 14 bases between.

This clonotype came up a few times. The chain employs TRBV19 and TRBJ2-6; D remains unclear. CDR1 and CDR2 from the germline V gene are LNHDA and SQIVND (reference sequence). The CDR3 length is 16 residues. Trimming left V 6 bases short and J 1 base short, with 13 bases between. CDR3 in amino acids: CASRDLLQSGANVLTF. In DNA form, the CDR3 reads TGTGCCAGTAGGGACCTTCTGCAATCTGGGGCCAACGTCCTGACTTTC.

The V and J genes are TRBV6-1 and TRBJ2-7; D unclear. This CDR3 has 12 amino acids. V lost 1 base and J lost 2, with 3 bases in between. Germline V gene lookup returns CDR1 MNHNS and CDR2 SASEGT. This chain's CDR3 is CASSEVAYEQYF. In DNA form, the CDR3 reads TGTGCCAGCAGTGAAGTGGCCTACGAGCAGTACTTC.

The chain has TRBV5-1 and TRBJ2-7; the D is unclear. V lost 1 base and J lost 7, with 15 bases in between. This CDR3 is built from 14 residues. Germline V gene sequence: CDR1 SGHRS, CDR2 YFSETQ. The chain's CDR3 is CASSLMRTAVEQYF. The CDR3 DNA is TGCGCCAGCAGCTTGATGAGGACGGCGGTAGAGCAGTACTTC.

A remark on this clonotype: An end of the junction does not agree with germline; a read error may underlie this. The chain recombines TRBV7-2 with TRBJ1-3; 7 positions agree with TRBD1. Germline loops: CDR1 SGHTA, CDR2 FQGNSA. This CDR3 spans 15 amino acids. CDR3 bases: TGTGCCTGCAGCTTAGGGCAGGGGGCTGGAAACACCATATATTTT. It specifies CACSLGQGAGNTIYF.

This clonotype was detected a few times. The rearrangement uses TRBV12-3 or TRBV12-4 and TRBJ1-5; 10 bases agree with TRBD1. The V gene end was trimmed by 5 bases and the J gene end by 9 bases; junction bases not matched to a gene: 7. The CDR3 is 14 amino acids. The CDR3 nucleotides are TGTGCCAGCAGTCCGGACAGGGGGATTGTGCCCCAGCATTTT. Translated, it gives CASSPDRGIVPQHF.

CDR3 bases: TGTGCCAGCAGCTTAATGTCTAGCGGGGTCACAGATACGCAGTATTTT. Protein sequence: CASSLMSSGVTDTQYF. The rearrangement joins TRBV11-2 to TRBJ2-3; 9 bases are shared with TRBD2. The V gene end was trimmed by 2 bases and the J gene end by 2 bases; junction bases not matched to a gene: 5. Germline values: CDR1 SGHAT, CDR2 FQNNGV. The CDR3 has 16 amino acids.

V is TRBV2 and J is TRBJ1-2, with 9 bases lining up with TRBD1. Germline-derived CDR1 and CDR2 are SNHLY and FYNNEI. V was pared by 6 bases and J by 2 bases, with 4 bases of the junction left unmatched. The CDR3 sequence is 14 residues long. CDR3 coding DNA: TGTGCCAGCAGAGGGACAGGGTGGAACTATGGCTACACCTTC. It translates to CASRGTGWNYGYTF.

The chain links TRBV7-7 to TRBJ2-5, with D unresolved. Germline-derived CDR1 and CDR2 are SSHAT and FNYEAQ (reference sequence). Trimming removed 5 bases from V and 5 bases from J, with 12 bases in between. The CDR3 covers 13 residues. This CDR3 reads CASSQVSLETQYF. CDR3 sequence (DNA): TGTGCCAGCAGCCAGGTATCACTCGAGACCCAGTACTTC.